The clone carrying this TCR beta chain was counted between two and nine times. This record belongs to a study of T cell clonotyping in hematopoietic cell transplantation. The data were produced by immunoSEQ multiplex PCR, yet TCRdb's version contains in-frame clones alone and is incomplete. The repertoire holds 9,500 to 11,000 clones, with under 55% as singletons. Sequences were derived from PBMCs, sampled 30 days after allogeneic stem cell transplant. This receptor was identified in a male patient between 50 and 60 years old who had an allogeneic stem cell transplant from an unrelated donor, so the T cells may come from the graft donor. Some clones in this sample may be carry-over from other donors' samples.

CDR3 residues: CTSSHVGRHDNSPLHF. The CDR3 bases are TGCACCAGCAGCCACGTCGGTAGACATGATAATTCACCCCTCCACTTT. The V gene is TRBV1, the J gene TRBJ1-6; the listed D gene, TRBD1, was not tested against the DNA. TRBV1 is assigned pseudogene status. CDR3 size: 16 residues.